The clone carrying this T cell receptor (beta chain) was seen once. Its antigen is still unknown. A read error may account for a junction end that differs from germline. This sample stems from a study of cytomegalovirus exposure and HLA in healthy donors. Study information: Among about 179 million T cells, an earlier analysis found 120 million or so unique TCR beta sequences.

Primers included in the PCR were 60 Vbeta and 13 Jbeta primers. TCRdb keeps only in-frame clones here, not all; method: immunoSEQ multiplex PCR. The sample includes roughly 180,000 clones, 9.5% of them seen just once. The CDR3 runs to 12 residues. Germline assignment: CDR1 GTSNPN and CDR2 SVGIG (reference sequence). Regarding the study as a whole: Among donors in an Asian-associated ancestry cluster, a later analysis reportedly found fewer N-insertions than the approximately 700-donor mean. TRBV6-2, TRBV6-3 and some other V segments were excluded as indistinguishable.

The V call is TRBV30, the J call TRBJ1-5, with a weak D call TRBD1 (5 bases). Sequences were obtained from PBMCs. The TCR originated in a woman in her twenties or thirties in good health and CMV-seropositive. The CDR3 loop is CAWSYGHQHQHF. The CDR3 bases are TGTGCATGGAGTTATGGACATCAGCACCAGCATTTT. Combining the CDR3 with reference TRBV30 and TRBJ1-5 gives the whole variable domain SQTIHQWPATLVQPVGSPLSLECTVEGTSNPNLYWYRQAAGRGLQLLFYSVGIGQISSEVPQNLSASRPQDRQFILSSKKLLLSDSGFYLCAWSYGHQHQHFGDGTRLSIL.